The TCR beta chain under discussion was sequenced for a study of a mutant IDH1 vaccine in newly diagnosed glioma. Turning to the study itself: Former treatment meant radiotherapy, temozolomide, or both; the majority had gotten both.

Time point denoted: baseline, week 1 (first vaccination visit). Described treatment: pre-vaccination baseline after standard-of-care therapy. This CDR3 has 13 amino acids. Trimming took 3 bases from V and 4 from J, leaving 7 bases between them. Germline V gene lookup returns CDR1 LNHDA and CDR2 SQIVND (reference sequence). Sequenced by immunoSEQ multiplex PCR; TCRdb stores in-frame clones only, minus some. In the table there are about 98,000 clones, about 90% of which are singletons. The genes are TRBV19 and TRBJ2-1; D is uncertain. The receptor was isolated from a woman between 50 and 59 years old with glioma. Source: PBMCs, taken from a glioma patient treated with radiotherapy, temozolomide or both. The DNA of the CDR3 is TGTGCCAGTAGTATGGGTGGATACAATGAGCAGTTCTTC. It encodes CASSMGGYNEQFF.